One and the same sample provided the 28 T cell receptor beta chains below, sequenced in a study of T cell responses to AZD1222 COVID-19 vaccine. TCRdb's table, derived via immunoSEQ multiplex PCR, lists solely in-frame clones and lacks some. Among tens of thousands of clones listed, about 82% were seen once. The sequencing used peripheral blood, collected on day 0 of AZD1222 vaccination. All receptors come from an adult in good health.

This chain joins TRBV7-6 and TRBJ1-1; 7 nucleotides align to TRBD1. The germline CDR1 and CDR2 sequences are SGHVS and FNYEAQ. This CDR3 contains 15 residues. With 2 bases clipped from V and 5 bases from J, the junction kept 8 bases outside the gene matches. The CDR3 DNA sequence: TGTGCCAGCAGCTTAAACAGGGGCGGGTTGACTGAAGCTTTCTTT. It translates to CASSLNRGGLTEAFF.

This chain connects TRBV19 to TRBJ2-1; tentative D call: TRBD2 (6 bases). V lost 3 bases to trimming and J lost 0 bases, with 9 bases between them. Germline V gene sequence: CDR1 LNHDA, CDR2 SQIVND (reference sequence). This CDR3 region has 15 residues. CDR3 in DNA: TGTGCCAGTAGTATGAGCGGGTCCTCCTACAATGAGCAGTTCTTC. Translating it yields CASSMSGSSYNEQFF.

The CDR3 spells CASSVDRDNEQFF. CDR3 DNA sequence: TGTGCCAGCAGCGTAGATAGGGACAATGAGCAGTTCTTC. This chain links TRBV9 with TRBJ2-1; D remains ambiguous. V dropped 0 bases and J dropped 5 bases, with 6 bases sitting between them. The CDR3 contains 13 residues. CDR1 and CDR2 from the germline V gene are SGDLS and YYNGEE.

The genes are TRBV7-9 and TRBJ2-1, with D perhaps matching TRBD1 (5 bases). The CDR3 contains 15 residues. CDR1 and CDR2 (germline): SEHNR, FQNEAQ (reference sequence). V was shortened by 5 bases and J by 1 base, with 12 bases between the two germline ends. Here the CDR3 DNA reads TGTGCCAGCAGCCGCGACAGAGTATCCTACAATGAGCAGTTCTTC. This translates into CASSRDRVSYNEQFF. Based on the CDR3 plus reference TRBV7-9 and TRBJ2-1, the full variable domain is DTGVSQNPRHKITKRGQNVTFRCDPISEHNRLYWYRQTLGQGPEFLTYFQNEAQLEKSRLLSDRFSAERPKGSFSTLEIQRTEQGDSAMYLCASSRDRVSYNEQFFGPGTRLTVL.

This clone has only a few counts. J is TRBJ2-2 and V is TRBV9; 8 positions match TRBD1. The CDR3 length is 15 residues. Per germline, CDR1 SGDLS and CDR2 YYNGEE. V lost 3 bases, J lost 4 bases, and 5 bases stayed unmatched. The CDR3 DNA is TGTGCCAGCAGCGCCCAGACAGGGGCCACCGGGGAGCTGTTTTTT. Protein sequence: CASSAQTGATGELFF.

This sequence joins TRBV3-1 (or the pseudogene TRBV3-2) and TRBJ1-1; D is undetermined. Germline loops: CDR1 LGHDT, CDR2 YNNKEL (reference sequence). The CDR3 runs to 16 residues. Trimming stripped 1 base from V and 3 bases from J, with 15 bases between. CDR3 in amino acids: CASSQGLGYGDTEAFF. CDR3 nucleotides: TGTGCCAGCAGCCAAGGATTGGGATATGGGGACACTGAAGCTTTCTTT.

The rearrangement joins TRBV7-2 to TRBJ2-7, with TRBD2 identical over 7 bases. The V segment lost 0 bases and the J segment 3 bases; nucleotides outside the gene matches: 5. Germline loops: CDR1 SGHTA, CDR2 FQGNSA. This CDR3 has 15 residues. CDR3 sequence (DNA): TGTGCCAGCAGCTTAGCTCGACTAGCAGACTACGAGCAGTACTTC. This codes for CASSLARLADYEQYF.

This clone has only one observation. This chain connects TRBV18 to TRBJ1-5, with D perhaps matching TRBD1 (6 bases). From germline, CDR1 is KGHSH and CDR2 LQKENI. V lost 3 bases, J lost 2 bases, and 20 bases lay in between. The CDR3 length is 18 residues. CDR3 sequence: CASSPRQVARGGNQPQHF. CDR3 nucleotides: TGTGCCAGCTCACCCAGACAGGTAGCCAGGGGCGGCAATCAGCCCCAGCATTTT.

The chain has TRBV7-2 and TRBJ1-5, with TRBD1 matching over 8 bases. V lost 4 bases to trimming and J lost 10 bases; unmatched junction nucleotides: 3. The CDR3 spans 12 residues. Germline V gene data show CDR1 as SGHTA and CDR2 as FQGNSA. CDR3 bases: TGTGCCAGCAGCTGGGACAGGAACCCCCAGCATTTT. It translates to CASSWDRNPQHF.

In this sample, this clone turned up once. The chain is built from TRBV19 and TRBJ1-5; TRBD1 matches at 9 bases. The CDR3 consists of 16 residues. V was clipped by 5 bases and J by 1 base; unmatched bases: 6. Germline loops: CDR1 LNHDA, CDR2 SQIVND (reference sequence). The CDR3 spells CASSPDRGISNQPQHF. In DNA form, the CDR3 reads TGTGCCAGTAGTCCGGACAGGGGAATAAGCAATCAGCCCCAGCATTTT.

This clone was recorded once. The rearrangement links TRBV5-5 to TRBJ1-1; 8 bases align to TRBD1. CDR3 size: 15 residues. Losses at the gene ends were 0 bases for V and 0 bases for J; bases not matched to a gene: 1. Germline lookup yields CDR1 SGHKS and CDR2 YYEKEE (reference sequence). As DNA, the CDR3 is TGTGCCAGCAGCTTGGGACAGGGGATGAACACTGAAGCTTTCTTT. This translates into CASSLGQGMNTEAFF.

The rearrangement links TRBV21-1 to TRBJ1-1. TRBV21-1 constitutes a pseudogene. There are 15 residues in the CDR3. This CDR3 reads CASSKVAALIAEAFF. Here the CDR3 DNA reads TGTGCCAGCAGCAAAGTAGCAGCGTTGATCGCTGAAGCTTTCTTT.

J is TRBJ1-3 and V is TRBV3-1 (or the pseudogene TRBV3-2); D possibly corresponds to TRBD1 (5 bases). The CDR3 loop spans 14 amino acids. Deletions cut 5 bases from V and 0 bases from J, with 8 bases between. Per germline, CDR1 LGHDT and CDR2 YNNKEL (reference sequence). Written as DNA, the CDR3 is TGTGCCAGCAGCGCAGGGAGCTCTGGAAACACCATATATTTT. Amino acid sequence: CASSAGSSGNTIYF.

The chain carries TRBV7-6 and TRBJ2-2; D ambiguous. The CDR3 is 16 residues long. Trimming cost V 1 base and J 4 bases, with 13 bases left between them. Germline values: CDR1 SGHVS, CDR2 FNYEAQ. Here the CDR3 DNA reads TGTGCCAGCAGCTTAGTGGGGAACCCGACCACCGGGGAGCTGTTTTTT. Amino acid sequence: CASSLVGNPTTGELFF.

This clone was counted between two and nine times. The chain uses TRBV30 and TRBJ1-1; D might be TRBD1 (6 bases). Germline CDR1 GTSNPN, CDR2 SVGIG (reference sequence). Trimming shortened V by 4 bases and J by 8 bases, and 17 bases separated the two germline ends. The CDR3 is 13 residues long. CDR3 nucleotides: TGTGCCTGGAACTTCGGGGGCGCGGTCGAAGCTTTCTTT. This sequence encodes CAWNFGGAVEAFF.

The V call is TRBV16, the J call TRBJ1-1; the D gene is possibly TRBD1 (5 bases). The CDR3 loop spans 14 amino acids. Trimming pared 0 bases from V and 3 bases from J, leaving 8 bases between. Germline V gene data show CDR1 as KGHSY and CDR2 as FQNENV. In nucleotides, the CDR3 is TGTGCCAGCAGCCAATCGAAGGGACACACTGAAGCTTTCTTT. This translates into CASSQSKGHTEAFF.

The rearrangement uses TRBV30 and TRBJ2-7; 8 nucleotides align to TRBD2. The trim removed 2 bases at V and 3 bases at J, leaving 3 bases unmatched. Germline V gene lookup returns CDR1 GTSNPN and CDR2 SVGIG (reference sequence). The CDR3 runs 13 residues. Here the CDR3 DNA reads TGTGCCTGGAGTATCGGGGGGGTCTACGAGCAGTACTTC. Its protein is CAWSIGGVYEQYF.

The CDR3 spells CASSTDRINSPLHF. CDR3 DNA sequence: TGTGCCAGTAGTACTGACAGGATCAATTCACCCCTCCACTTT. This sequence joins TRBV19 and TRBJ1-6; possible D gene TRBD1, 6 bases. V was trimmed by 4 bases and J by 7 bases, leaving 11 bases between them. The germline CDR1 and CDR2 sequences are LNHDA and SQIVND (reference sequence). CDR3 length: 14 amino acids.

The V call is TRBV5-1, the J call TRBJ2-1; weak D call: TRBD1 (7 bases). Germline V gene sequence: CDR1 SGHRS, CDR2 YFSETQ. This CDR3 region has 16 residues. The V and J ends lost 0 bases and 4 bases respectively, with 14 bases between them. CDR3 DNA: TGCGCCAGCAGCTTGGACGGGGGACAGCGGTACAATGAGCAGTTCTTC. Its protein product is CASSLDGGQRYNEQFF. The full variable domain, completed using reference TRBV5-1 and TRBJ2-1, is KAGVTQTPRYLIKTRGQQVTLSCSPISGHRSVSWYQQTPGQGLQFLFEYFSETQRNKGNFPGRFSGRQFSNSRSEMNVSTLELGDSALYLCASSLDGGQRYNEQFFGPGTRLTVL.

This rearrangement joins TRBV19 to TRBJ2-3; 7 positions match TRBD1. Per germline, CDR1 LNHDA and CDR2 SQIVND (reference sequence). The CDR3 sequence is 16 residues long. The V segment lost 4 bases and the J segment 4 bases; nucleotides outside the gene matches: 11. CDR3 region: CASSKTGTADPDTQYF. CDR3 DNA sequence: TGTGCCAGTAGTAAAACCGGGACAGCGGACCCAGATACGCAGTATTTT.

V and J are TRBV4-3 and TRBJ1-2; no firm D call. V shed 1 base and J shed 6 bases, with 18 bases lying between them. Germline V gene data show CDR1 as LGHNA and CDR2 as YSLEER. This CDR3 region has 16 residues. CDR3 sequence (DNA): TGCGCCAGCAGCCAAGGCTGGTCGGGCGCCGGAGATGGCTACACCTTC. Protein product: CASSQGWSGAGDGYTF.

This chain joins TRBV21-1 and TRBJ2-1. TRBV21-1 is flagged as a pseudogene. The CDR3 is 12 residues long. CDR3 nucleotide sequence: TGTGCCAGCAGCACCGCCCCCAATGAGCAGTTCTTC. Its protein is CASSTAPNEQFF.

V and J are TRBV20-1 and TRBJ2-7; possibly TRBD1 for D (6 bases). Per the germline V gene, CDR1 is DFQATT and CDR2 is SNEGSKA (reference sequence). The ends were cut back, 7 bases at V and 2 bases at J, with 9 bases in the middle. This CDR3 is built from 11 residues. CDR3 in amino acids: CSVGGPYEQYF. The CDR3 nucleotides read TGCAGTGTAGGGGGACCCTACGAGCAGTACTTC.

This clone was counted once. The rearrangement joins TRBV6-5 to TRBJ2-2, with D tentatively TRBD1 or TRBD2 (6 bases each). Germline V gives CDR1 MNHEY, CDR2 SVGAGI. The CDR3 spans 16 residues. V was trimmed by 0 bases and J by 6 bases, leaving 14 bases between them. The CDR3 region has the DNA TGTGCCAGCAGTTACTCTCCGGGGGCGTCGTCCGGGGAGCTGTTTTTT. Amino acid sequence: CASSYSPGASSGELFF.

The gene calls are TRBV4-2 and TRBJ2-7; TRBD1 matches at 7 bases. The CDR3 loop spans 14 amino acids. After removal of 3 bases from V and 3 bases from J, the junction contained 5 bases not matched to a gene. Looked up from germline, CDR1 is LGHNA and CDR2 is YNFKEQ. The CDR3 spells CASSQARGNYEQYF. Written as DNA, the CDR3 is TGTGCCAGCAGCCAGGCCAGGGGGAACTACGAGCAGTACTTC.

The chain uses TRBV18 and TRBJ2-7, with 7 bases aligning to TRBD1. Germline V gene data show CDR1 as KGHSH and CDR2 as LQKENI. Trimming removed 2 bases from V and 3 bases from J; junction bases left unmatched: 10. The CDR3 consists of 16 residues. The CDR3, as DNA: TGTGCCAGCTCACCAGCTAATACAGGGGTGAACTACGAGCAGTACTTC. This codes for CASSPANTGVNYEQYF.

This chain connects TRBV7-9 to TRBJ1-2; possible D gene TRBD1, 6 bases. With 1 base removed from V and 2 bases from J, the gap between germline ends came to 8 bases. Germline assignment: CDR1 SEHNR and CDR2 FQNEAQ (reference sequence). CDR3 length equals 14 residues. The CDR3 DNA follows: TGTGCCAGCAGCTTAGAGGGGGACAACTATGGCTACACCTTC. Encoded protein: CASSLEGDNYGYTF.

This chain joins TRBV7-8 and TRBJ1-4; a weak D match, TRBD1 (5 bases). Trimming took 6 bases from V and 2 from J, leaving 16 bases between them. The CDR3 is 16 amino acids. CDR1 SGHVS and CDR2 FQNEAQ come from the germline V gene. The CDR3 DNA follows: TGTGCCAGCAGACCTAACCTCAGGGATACTAATGAAAAACTGTTTTTT. Protein: CASRPNLRDTNEKLFF.